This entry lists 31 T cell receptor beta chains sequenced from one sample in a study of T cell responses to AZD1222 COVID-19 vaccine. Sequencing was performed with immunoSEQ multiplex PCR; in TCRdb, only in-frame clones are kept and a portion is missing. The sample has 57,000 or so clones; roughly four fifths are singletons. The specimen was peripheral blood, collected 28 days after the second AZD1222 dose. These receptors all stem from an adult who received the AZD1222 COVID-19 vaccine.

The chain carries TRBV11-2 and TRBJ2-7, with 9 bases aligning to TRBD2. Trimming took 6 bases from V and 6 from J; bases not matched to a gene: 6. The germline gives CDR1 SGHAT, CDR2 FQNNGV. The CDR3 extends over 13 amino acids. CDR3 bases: TGTGCCAGCAGACCAGCGGGGGGCGGCGAGCAGTACTTC. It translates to CASRPAGGGEQYF.

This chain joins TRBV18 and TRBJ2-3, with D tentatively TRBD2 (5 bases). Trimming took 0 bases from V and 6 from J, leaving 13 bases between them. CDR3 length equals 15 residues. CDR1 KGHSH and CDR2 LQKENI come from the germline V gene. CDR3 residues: CASSPPVRVGDTQYF. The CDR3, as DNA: TGTGCCAGCTCACCACCCGTGAGGGTAGGGGATACGCAGTATTTT.

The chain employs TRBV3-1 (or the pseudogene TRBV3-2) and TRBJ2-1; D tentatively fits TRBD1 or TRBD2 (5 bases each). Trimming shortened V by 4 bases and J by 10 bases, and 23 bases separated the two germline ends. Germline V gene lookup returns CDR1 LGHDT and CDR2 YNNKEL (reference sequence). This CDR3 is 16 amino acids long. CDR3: CASSPWAGPSRGEQFF. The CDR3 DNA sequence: TGTGCCAGCAGCCCTTGGGCAGGGCCTTCCCGCGGGGAGCAGTTCTTC.

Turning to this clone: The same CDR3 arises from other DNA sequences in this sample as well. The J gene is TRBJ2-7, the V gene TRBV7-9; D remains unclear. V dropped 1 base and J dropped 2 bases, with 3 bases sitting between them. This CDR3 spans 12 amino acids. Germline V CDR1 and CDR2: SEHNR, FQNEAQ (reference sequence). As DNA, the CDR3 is TGTGCCAGCAGCTTAGAGCCCTACGAGCAGTACTTC. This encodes CASSLEPYEQYF.

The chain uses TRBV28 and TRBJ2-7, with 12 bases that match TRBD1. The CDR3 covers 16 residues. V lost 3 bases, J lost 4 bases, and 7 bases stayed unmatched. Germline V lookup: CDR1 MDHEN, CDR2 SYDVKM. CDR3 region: CASSFIQGQGAYEQYF. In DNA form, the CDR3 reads TGTGCCAGCAGTTTTATTCAGGGACAGGGGGCTTACGAGCAGTACTTC.

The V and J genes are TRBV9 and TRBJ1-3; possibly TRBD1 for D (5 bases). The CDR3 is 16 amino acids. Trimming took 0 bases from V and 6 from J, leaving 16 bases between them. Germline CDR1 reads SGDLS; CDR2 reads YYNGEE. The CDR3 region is CASSVEPRIGANTIYF. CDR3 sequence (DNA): TGTGCCAGCAGCGTAGAACCCCGGATCGGGGCAAACACCATATATTTT.

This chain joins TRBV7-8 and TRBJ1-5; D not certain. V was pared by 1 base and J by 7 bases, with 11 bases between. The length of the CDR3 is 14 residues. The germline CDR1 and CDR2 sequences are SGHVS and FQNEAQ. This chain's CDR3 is CASSLGWGGQPQHF. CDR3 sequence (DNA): TGTGCCAGCAGCTTAGGCTGGGGTGGGCAGCCCCAGCATTTT.

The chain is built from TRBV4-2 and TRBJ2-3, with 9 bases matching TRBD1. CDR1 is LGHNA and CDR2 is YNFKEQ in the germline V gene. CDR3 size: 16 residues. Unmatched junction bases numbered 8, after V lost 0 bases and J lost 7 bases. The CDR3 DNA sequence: TGTGCCAGCAGCCAAGATTCAACAGGGGGCATCAATACGCAGTATTTT. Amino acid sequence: CASSQDSTGGINTQYF.

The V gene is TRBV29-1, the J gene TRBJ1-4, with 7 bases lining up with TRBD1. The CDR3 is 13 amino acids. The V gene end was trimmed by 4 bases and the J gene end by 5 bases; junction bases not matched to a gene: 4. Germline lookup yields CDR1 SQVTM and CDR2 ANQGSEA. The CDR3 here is CSVGQGENEKLFF. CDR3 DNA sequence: TGCAGCGTTGGGCAGGGGGAGAATGAAAAACTGTTTTTT. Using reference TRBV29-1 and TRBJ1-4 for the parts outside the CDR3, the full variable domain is SAVISQKPSRDICQRGTSLTIQCQVDSQVTMMFWYRQQPGQSLTLIATANQGSEATYESGFVIDKFPISRPNLTFSTLTVSNMSPEDSSIYLCSVGQGENEKLFFGSGTQLSVL.

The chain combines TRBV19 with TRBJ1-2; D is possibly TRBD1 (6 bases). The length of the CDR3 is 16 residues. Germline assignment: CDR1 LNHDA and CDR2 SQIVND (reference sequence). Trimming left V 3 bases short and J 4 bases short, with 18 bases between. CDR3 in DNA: TGTGCCAGTAGTATGGAAGGGCAGGGGAGGACCTATGGCTACACCTTC. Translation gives CASSMEGQGRTYGYTF. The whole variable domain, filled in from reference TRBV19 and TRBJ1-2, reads DGGITQSPKYLFRKEGQNVTLSCEQNLNHDAMYWYRQDPGQGLRLIYYSQIVNDFQKGDIAEGYSVSREKKESFPLTVTSAQKNPTAFYLCASSMEGQGRTYGYTFGSGTRLTVV.

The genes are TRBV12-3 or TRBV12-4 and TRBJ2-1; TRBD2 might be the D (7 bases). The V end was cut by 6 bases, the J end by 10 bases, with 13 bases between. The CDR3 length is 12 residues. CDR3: CASSPGGWEQFF. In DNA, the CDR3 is TGTGCCAGCAGCCCGGGGGGCTGGGAGCAGTTCTTC.

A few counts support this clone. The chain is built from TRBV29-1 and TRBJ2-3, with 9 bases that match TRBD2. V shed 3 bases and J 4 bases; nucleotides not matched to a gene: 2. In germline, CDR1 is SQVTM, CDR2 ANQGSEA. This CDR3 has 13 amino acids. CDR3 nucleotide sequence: TGCAGCGTTGATGCGGGAGGGGCAGATACGCAGTATTTT. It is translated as CSVDAGGADTQYF.

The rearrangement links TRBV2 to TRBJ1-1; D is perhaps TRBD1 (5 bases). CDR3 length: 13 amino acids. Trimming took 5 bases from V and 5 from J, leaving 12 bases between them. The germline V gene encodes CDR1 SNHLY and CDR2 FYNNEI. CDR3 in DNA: TGTGCCAGCAGTCCCCCCCGGGGGACTGAAGCTTTCTTT. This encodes CASSPPRGTEAFF. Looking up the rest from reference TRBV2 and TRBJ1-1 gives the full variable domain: EPEVTQTPSHQVTQMGQEVILRCVPISNHLYFYWYRQILGQKVEFLVSFYNNEISEKSEIFDDQFSVERPDGSNFTLKIRSTKLEDSAMYFCASSPPRGTEAFFGQGTRLTVV.

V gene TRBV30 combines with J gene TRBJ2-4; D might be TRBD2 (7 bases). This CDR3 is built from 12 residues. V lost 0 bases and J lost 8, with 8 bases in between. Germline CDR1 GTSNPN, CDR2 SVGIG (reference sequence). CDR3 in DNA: TGTGCCTGGAGTGTAGGGGGGGACATTCAGTACTTC. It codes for CAWSVGGDIQYF.

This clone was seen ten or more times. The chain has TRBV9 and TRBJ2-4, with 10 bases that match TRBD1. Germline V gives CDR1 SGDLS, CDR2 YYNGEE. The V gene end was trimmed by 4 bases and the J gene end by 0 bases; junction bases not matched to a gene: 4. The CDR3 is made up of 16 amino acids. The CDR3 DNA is TGTGCCAGCAGCCCTGGGACAGGGGTAGCCAAAAACATTCAGTACTTC. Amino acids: CASSPGTGVAKNIQYF.

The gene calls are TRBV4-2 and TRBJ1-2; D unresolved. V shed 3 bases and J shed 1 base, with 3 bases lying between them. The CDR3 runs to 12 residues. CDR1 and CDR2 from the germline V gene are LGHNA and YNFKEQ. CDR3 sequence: CASSQDNYGYTF. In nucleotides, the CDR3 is TGTGCCAGCAGCCAGGATAACTATGGCTACACCTTC.

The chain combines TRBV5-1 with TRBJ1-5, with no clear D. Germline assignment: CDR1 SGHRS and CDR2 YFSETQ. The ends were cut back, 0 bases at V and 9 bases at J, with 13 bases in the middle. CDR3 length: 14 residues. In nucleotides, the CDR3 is TGCGCCAGCAGCTTGGTTCCGGCCGCCCGGCCCCAGCATTTT. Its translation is CASSLVPAARPQHF.

The CDR3 nucleotides are TGTGGCACGACAACCAGCAATCAGCCCCAGCATTTT. Its protein product is CGTTTSNQPQHF. The chain carries TRBV6-5 and TRBJ1-5, with D hard to call. CDR1 and CDR2 from the germline V gene are MNHEY and SVGAGI. The CDR3 loop spans 12 amino acids.

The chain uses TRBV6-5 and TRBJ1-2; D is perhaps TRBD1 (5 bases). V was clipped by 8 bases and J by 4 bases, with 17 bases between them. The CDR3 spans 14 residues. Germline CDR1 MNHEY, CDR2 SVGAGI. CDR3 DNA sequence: TGTGCCAGCTTCCCTCCAAGGGGTAGCTATGGCTACACCTTC. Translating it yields CASFPPRGSYGYTF.

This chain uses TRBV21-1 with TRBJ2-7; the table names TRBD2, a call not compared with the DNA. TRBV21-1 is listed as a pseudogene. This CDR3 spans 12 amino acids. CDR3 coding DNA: TGTGCCAGCAAGGAGGGTACCTACGAGCAGTACTTC. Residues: CASKEGTYEQYF.

The CDR3: CASSKPKVQCLGGELDDTEAFF. The CDR3 DNA reads as TGTGCCAGCAGCAAACCTAAGGTCCAATGTCTGGGGGGCGAATTGGATGACACTGAAGCTTTCTTT. The chain uses TRBV21-1 and TRBJ1-1. TRBV21-1 is a pseudogene locus. There are 22 residues in the CDR3.

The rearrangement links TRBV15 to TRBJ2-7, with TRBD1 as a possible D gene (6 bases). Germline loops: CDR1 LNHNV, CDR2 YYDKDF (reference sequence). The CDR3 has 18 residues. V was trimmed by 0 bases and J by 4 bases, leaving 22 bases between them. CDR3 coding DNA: TGTGCCACCAGCAGAGATCTAACAGGGTCCCCCCGACAGTACGAGCAGTACTTC. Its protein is CATSRDLTGSPRQYEQYF.

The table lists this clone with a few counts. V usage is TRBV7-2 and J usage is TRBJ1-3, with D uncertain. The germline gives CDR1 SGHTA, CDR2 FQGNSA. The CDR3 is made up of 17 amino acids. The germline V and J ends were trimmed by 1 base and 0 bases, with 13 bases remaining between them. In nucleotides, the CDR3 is TGTGCCAGCAGCTTAGGTCTCGGAACGCGCTCTGGAAACACCATATATTTT. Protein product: CASSLGLGTRSGNTIYF. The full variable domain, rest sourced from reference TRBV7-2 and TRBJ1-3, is GAGVSQSPSNKVTEKGKDVELRCDPISGHTALYWYRQSLGQGLEFLIYFQGNSAPDKSGLPSDRFSAERTGGSVSTLTIQRTQQEDSAVYLCASSLGLGTRSGNTIYFGEGSWLTVV.

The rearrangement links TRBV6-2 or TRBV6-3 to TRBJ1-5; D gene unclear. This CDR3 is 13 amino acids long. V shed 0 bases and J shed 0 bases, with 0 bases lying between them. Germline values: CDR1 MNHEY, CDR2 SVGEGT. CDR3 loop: CASSYSSNQPQHF. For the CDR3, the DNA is TGTGCCAGCAGTTACTCTAGCAATCAGCCCCAGCATTTT.

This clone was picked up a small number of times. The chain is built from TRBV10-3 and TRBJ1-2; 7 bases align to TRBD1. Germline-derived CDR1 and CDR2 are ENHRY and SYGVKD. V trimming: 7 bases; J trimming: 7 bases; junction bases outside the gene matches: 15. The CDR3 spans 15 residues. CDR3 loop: CAITTPGTAQGGYTF. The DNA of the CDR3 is TGTGCCATCACCACACCCGGGACAGCCCAGGGTGGCTACACCTTC.

The CDR3 bases are TGTGCCAGCCAAGCCGTCCCCAGCTCCTACGAGCAGTACTTC. Protein product: CASQAVPSSYEQYF. The rearrangement uses TRBV6-6 and TRBJ2-7; D unresolved. The CDR3 runs to 14 residues. Germline lookup yields CDR1 MNHNY and CDR2 SVGAGI (reference sequence). V lost 8 bases to trimming and J lost 0 bases, with 14 bases between them.

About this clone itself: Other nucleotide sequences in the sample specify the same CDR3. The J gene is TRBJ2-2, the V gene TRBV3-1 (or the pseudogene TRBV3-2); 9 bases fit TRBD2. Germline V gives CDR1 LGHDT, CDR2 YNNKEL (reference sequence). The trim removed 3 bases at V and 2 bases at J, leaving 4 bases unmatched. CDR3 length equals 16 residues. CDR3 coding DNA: TGTGCCAGCAGCCAGACTAGCGGAAGAAACACCGGGGAGCTGTTTTTT. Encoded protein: CASSQTSGRNTGELFF.

CDR3 coding DNA: TGTGCCAGCAGCCAAGACTTCCGACAGGGGCATGAAAAACTGTTTTTT. This sequence encodes CASSQDFRQGHEKLFF. The chain combines TRBV3-1 (or the pseudogene TRBV3-2) with TRBJ1-4; the match to TRBD1 covers 8 bases. The CDR3 extends over 16 amino acids. The junction had 6 bases not matched to a gene; V was cut back by 0 bases and J by 6 bases. Germline assignment: CDR1 LGHDT and CDR2 YNNKEL (reference sequence).

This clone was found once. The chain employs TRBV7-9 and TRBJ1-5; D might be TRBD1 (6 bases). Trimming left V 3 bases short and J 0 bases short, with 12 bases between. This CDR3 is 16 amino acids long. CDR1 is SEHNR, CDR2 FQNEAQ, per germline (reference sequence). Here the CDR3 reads CASSLADSYSNQPQHF. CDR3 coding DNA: TGTGCCAGCAGCTTGGCGGACAGTTATAGCAATCAGCCCCAGCATTTT.

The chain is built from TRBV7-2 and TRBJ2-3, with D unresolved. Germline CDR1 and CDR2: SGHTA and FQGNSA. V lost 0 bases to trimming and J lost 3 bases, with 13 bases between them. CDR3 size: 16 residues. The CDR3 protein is CASSLAVHPGTDTQYF. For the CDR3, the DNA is TGTGCCAGCAGCTTAGCGGTCCATCCCGGGACAGATACGCAGTATTTT.

In DNA, the CDR3 is TGTGCCAGCTCACCACCAGTAGCAGCCTCTGGAAACACCATATATTTT. The encoded protein is CASSPPVAASGNTIYF. The chain joins TRBV18 to TRBJ1-3; D gene ambiguous. CDR1 KGHSH and CDR2 LQKENI come from the germline V gene. The ends were cut back, 0 bases at V and 0 bases at J, with 9 bases in the middle. The CDR3 runs 16 residues.